One and the same sample provided the 10 T cell receptor beta chains below, sequenced in a study of T cell clones after liver transplantation (dated by TCRdb to between 2018 and 2021). Library preparation used the immunoSEQ multiplex PCR assay. TCRdb stores this immuneACCESS table with in-frame sequences only. Part of the clones is absent; in the studies checked, under half of the shortfall reflects unresolved V genes, and no reason is known for the rest. This sample holds about 9,900 clones; about 75% were observed only once. The leading ten clones occupy about 17% of the sample. Reading the label with the study, this specimen's time point is: pre-transplant. The sequences come from CD8+ T cells from blood, collected before liver transplant. The receptors come from a human donor who received a liver transplant.

The chain links TRBV9 to TRBJ2-7; possible D gene TRBD1, 7 bases. The CDR3 spans 14 residues. Germline CDR1 reads SGDLS; CDR2 reads YYNGEE. V was cut by 6 bases and J by 1 base, with 14 bases left in between. DNA of the CDR3: TGTGCCAGCACCCCGACAGGGAGGTCCTACGAGCAGTACTTC. Translated: CASTPTGRSYEQYF.

The rearrangement joins TRBV5-4 to TRBJ2-3; D is unclear. CDR3 length: 11 amino acids. The V gene lost 6 bases and the J gene lost 10 bases, with 12 bases spanning the gap. CDR1 and CDR2 (germline): SGHNT, YYREEE (reference sequence). Here the CDR3 reads CASTFGSAQYF. The CDR3 DNA sequence: TGTGCCAGCACATTCGGGTCTGCGCAGTATTTT.

The gene calls are TRBV5-4 and TRBJ2-3; the D is unclear. Germline V lookup: CDR1 SGHNT, CDR2 YYREEE (reference sequence). The CDR3 loop spans 13 amino acids. The V gene lost 6 bases and the J gene lost 3 bases, with 11 bases spanning the gap. The CDR3 spells CASNPRSTDTQYF. The CDR3 DNA follows: TGTGCCAGCAATCCAAGAAGTACAGATACGCAGTATTTT.

The J gene is TRBJ2-7, the V gene TRBV6-6; TRBD2 matches at 7 bases. The germline gives CDR1 MNHNY, CDR2 SVGAGI (reference sequence). V lost 8 bases, J lost 5 bases, and 3 bases stayed unmatched. The CDR3 has 11 residues. The CDR3 nucleotides are TGTGCCAGCGCTAGCGGCCACGAGCAGTACTTC. It is translated as CASASGHEQYF.

V gene TRBV9 combines with J gene TRBJ2-2, with 8 bases lining up with TRBD1. This CDR3 is built from 14 residues. Trimming removed 8 bases from V and 7 bases from J; junction bases left unmatched: 10. Germline V gene lookup returns CDR1 SGDLS and CDR2 YYNGEE. The CDR3 DNA reads as TGTGCCAGTAACAGGGGGGCGAGTGTCGGGGAGCTGTTTTTT. This codes for CASNRGASVGELFF.

The V and J genes are TRBV4-3 and TRBJ2-1, with TRBD2 as a possible D gene (6 bases). The CDR3 sequence is 17 residues long. Germline V gene data show CDR1 as LGHNA and CDR2 as YSLEER. Between the trimmed V and J ends, which lost 1 base and 8 bases, there was a span of 21 bases. The CDR3 coding sequence is TGCGCCAGCAGCCAAGGTTGGGGGGATTCCCTATCAGATGAGCAGTTCTTC. Translating it yields CASSQGWGDSLSDEQFF.

The CDR3 spells CASSSLGTDTQYF. CDR3 sequence (DNA): TGTGCCAGCAGTTCCCTGGGCACAGATACGCAGTATTTT. The chain recombines TRBV7-3 with TRBJ2-3, with unresolved D. The CDR3 runs to 13 residues. Germline CDR1 reads SGHTA; CDR2 reads FQGTGA. The germline V and J ends were trimmed by 6 bases and 1 base, with 8 bases remaining between them.

The rearrangement links TRBV21-1 to TRBJ1-1; the D call of TRBD1 is as the table states it, not checked on the DNA. TRBV21-1 represents a pseudogene. CDR3 length: 16 amino acids. Written as DNA, the CDR3 is TGTGCCAGCAGCCGCGAAGGGACAGGGGGCGCGGCTGAAGCTTTCTTT. It is translated as CASSREGTGGAAEAFF.

This clone was seen a handful of times. The chain employs TRBV9 and TRBJ1-1; D not certain. Looked up from germline, CDR1 is SGDLS and CDR2 is YYNGEE. Trimming cost V 1 base and J 4 bases, with 8 bases left between them. The CDR3 runs to 13 residues. CDR3 loop: CASSVSPTTEAFF. The DNA for the CDR3 is TGTGCCAGCAGCGTATCCCCGACCACTGAAGCTTTCTTT.

This chain joins TRBV30 and TRBJ2-7, with TRBD1 as a possible D gene (7 bases). CDR1 is GTSNPN and CDR2 is SVGIG in the germline V gene (reference sequence). V shed 3 bases and J shed 6 bases, with 9 bases lying between them. The CDR3 spans 11 residues. The CDR3 DNA reads as TGTGCCTGGAGCCAGGGGGGCGAGCAGTACTTC. It translates to CAWSQGGEQYF.